This T cell receptor (beta chain) was sequenced in a study of Tregs in tolerant kidney transplant recipients. Study-wide findings and caveats: Activated donor B cell expansion appeared to reveal the most relevant donor-specific TCRbeta repertoire. Biological reproducibility was not directly addressed in this study. Validation in larger populations is needed because few patients were studied.

Germline values: CDR1 MNHNS, CDR2 SASEGT. The CDR3 sequence is 15 residues long. Trimming shortened V by 6 bases and J by 5 bases, and 20 bases separated the two germline ends. The repertoire was sequenced with immunoSEQ multiplex PCR; TCRdb's copy has only in-frame clones and lacks some. The table records 200,000 to 300,000 clones, roughly 84% of them present only once. Concerning this clone itself: Its specificity is unknown.

The chain links TRBV6-1 to TRBJ2-7, with TRBD1 as a possible D gene (7 bases). The clonotype comes from a human donor in good health. Sequenced material: CD4+ T cells from blood. CDR3 DNA: TGTGCCAGCAGCCAATACAGGGGAGGATTAGACGAGCAGTACTTC. This translates into CASSQYRGGLDEQYF.